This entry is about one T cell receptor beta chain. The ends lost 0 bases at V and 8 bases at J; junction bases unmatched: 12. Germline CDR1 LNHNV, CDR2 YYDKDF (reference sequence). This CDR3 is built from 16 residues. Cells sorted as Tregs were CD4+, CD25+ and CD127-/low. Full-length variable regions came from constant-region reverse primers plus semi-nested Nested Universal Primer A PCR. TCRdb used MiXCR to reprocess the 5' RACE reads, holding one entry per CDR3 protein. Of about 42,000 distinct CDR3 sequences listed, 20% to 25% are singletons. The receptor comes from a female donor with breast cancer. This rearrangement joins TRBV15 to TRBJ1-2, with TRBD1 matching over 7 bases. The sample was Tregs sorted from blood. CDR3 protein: CATSRDDGAWTGGYTF. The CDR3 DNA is TGTGCCACCAGCAGAGACGACGGGGCGTGGACAGGCGGCTACACCTTC.